The subject of this entry is one TCR beta chain. Original processing notes: Nucleated cell counts were estimated from reference gene primer amplification. Profiled with immunoSEQ multiplex PCR; TCRdb holds only in-frame clones, not every one. The V and J calls and clone size were taken over from that table, and D and trimming were inferred from the DNA. The sample yields approximately 62,000 clones, about four fifths seen once. This sample was taken from a study of blood T cell repertoires in COVID-19. About the research overall: Both acute and convalescent COVID-19 samples were obtained from the United States, Italy and Spain. In each case, the material was cDNA or gDNA derived from T cells, B-cell-depleted T cells, or PBMCs.

The CDR3 extends over 12 amino acids. Germline lookup yields CDR1 MNHEY and CDR2 SVGAGI. V lost 2 bases and J 10 bases, leaving 9 bases between the germline ends. The specimen was peripheral blood. The clonotype originates from a woman aged 45-65 years with active or convalescent COVID-19. The chain couples TRBV6-5 to TRBJ2-1; maybe TRBD1 (5 bases). The CDR3 sequence is CASSYDYREQFF. The CDR3 DNA follows: TGTGCCAGCAGTTACGATTACAGGGAGCAGTTCTTC.